Here is one TCR beta chain with its context. Antigen: not known. A much larger clone lies a single base off, so this may be a read error. The source of the sample is a study of T cell repertoires in cytomegalovirus infection. Via MiXCR, TCRdb re-called the reads, giving one row per CDR3 protein. The sample gives approximately 990,000 distinct CDR3 sequences, 30% to 40% of which show up once; around an eighth is in the top ten. Trimming removed 3 bases at V and 2 bases at J, with 11 bases between. CDR1 is SGHTA, CDR2 FQGNSA, per germline. The CDR3 consists of 14 residues. The TCR was taken from a human donor in good health (CMV status not recorded). Some clones in this sample may be carry-over from other donors' samples. The gene calls are TRBV7-2 and TRBJ2-7; D gene uncertain. The specimen was cultured CD8+ T cells from PBMCs, collected from culture after CMV antigen stimulation. Here the CDR3 DNA reads TGTGCCAGCAGCTTCAACGAGTTGACCTACGAGCAGTACGTC. It encodes CASSFNELTYEQYV.